This TCR beta chain is from a study of blood T cell repertoires in COVID-19. Overall study: Acute and convalescent COVID-19 specimens originated in the United States, Italy and Spain. The cDNA or gDNA used as material had been derived from T cells, B-cell-depleted T cells, or PBMCs.

The CDR3 length is 17 residues. CDR1 WNHNN and CDR2 SYGVQD come from the germline V gene (reference sequence). The V end lost 4 bases, the J end lost 6 bases, and 25 bases lay between the germline ends. Study processing details: Counts of nucleated cells, estimated from reference gene primer amplification, were obtained. Only in-frame clones appear in the TCRdb table, and some are missing; sequencing was by immunoSEQ multiplex PCR. D and trimming come from the DNA, and the V and J calls and clone size come from that table. Among some 150,000 clones listed, 70% to 90% were seen once. This sequence originates from a man aged 40-55 years with acute or convalescent COVID-19. This chain connects TRBV10-1 to TRBJ2-7, with TRBD2 as a possible D gene (5 bases). The sequencing input was peripheral blood. The chain's CDR3 is CASSARPMRTERPEQYF. The DNA of the CDR3 is TGCGCCAGCAGTGCGCGACCCATGAGGACCGAGCGGCCCGAGCAGTACTTC.